This T cell receptor (beta chain) was documented in a study of OX40 agonist ivuxolimab in advanced cancers. Across the whole study: Patients got intravenous ivuxolimab at 0.01 to 10 mg/kg every 2 weeks. Eligibility admitted prior anti-PD-1, anti-PD-L1 or anti-CTLA-4 therapy; 35% to 40% had some. General observations from the study: There were also nonresponders showing low normalized T-cell clonal expansion. The work left the antigen specificity of expanded peripheral T cells undetermined.

Sequencing was performed with immunoSEQ multiplex PCR; in TCRdb, only in-frame clones are kept and a portion is missing. Of tens of thousands of clones in the sample, more than 80% were seen once. Comment on this clone: The antigen remains unidentified.

The germline gives CDR1 KGHSH, CDR2 LQKENI. V lost 3 bases, J lost 8 bases, and 19 bases lay in between. This CDR3 contains 15 residues. The source of this sequence is an adult with an advanced solid tumor such as melanoma, head and neck, liver or kidney cancer. The sequences come from CD4+ or CD8+ T cells sorted from blood, collected in a trial of the OX40 agonist ivuxolimab. The rearrangement joins TRBV18 to TRBJ1-2; possibly TRBD1 for D (5 bases). CDR3 sequence (DNA): TGTGCCAGCTCACCCGGGACGGATCCCCGATACGGCTACACCTTC. Translating it yields CASSPGTDPRYGYTF.